The 14 T cell receptor beta chains in this list originate from one sample, sequenced in a study of shared clonotypes between healthy human individuals. Assay: immunoSEQ multiplex PCR; the TCRdb copy retains only in-frame clones and omits some. The sample carries about 2 million clones, about 95% recorded once. Naive CD8 cells were CD45RO-negative, positively selected for CCR7, excluding terminally differentiated effector memory CD45RA+ cells. The sample taken for sequencing was naive CD8+ T cells sorted from blood. These receptors were collected from a man younger than 35 in good health.

This clone was seen just once. V is TRBV30 and J is TRBJ1-2, with 8 bases lining up with TRBD1. Germline lookup yields CDR1 GTSNPN and CDR2 SVGIG (reference sequence). Trimming at V came to 2 bases and at J to 5 bases, leaving 16 bases not matched to a gene. CDR3 length: 17 residues. The CDR3 DNA follows: TGTGCCTGGAGTTGGAGGGGGGACAGGTTAATAGGGTATGGCTACACCTTC. Protein product: CAWSWRGDRLIGYGYTF.

This chain connects TRBV14 to TRBJ2-3; tentative D call: TRBD2 (6 bases). This CDR3 is built from 18 residues. Germline lookup yields CDR1 SGHDN and CDR2 FVKESK. The V end lost 0 bases, the J end lost 5 bases, and 21 bases lay between the germline ends. CDR3 in DNA: TGTGCCAGCAGCCAAGATCCCCGACTAGTTAAGATGGGAGATACGCAGTATTTT. This codes for CASSQDPRLVKMGDTQYF.

The chain is built from TRBV30 and TRBJ1-2, with TRBD1 identical over 7 bases. The germline V gene has CDR1 GTSNPN and CDR2 SVGIG (reference sequence). Losses at the gene ends were 7 bases for V and 3 bases for J; bases not matched to a gene: 5. The CDR3 is made up of 12 amino acids. CDR3 amino acids: CASQDRHYGYTF. CDR3 DNA sequence: TGTGCCTCCCAGGACAGGCACTATGGCTACACCTTC.

J is TRBJ2-1 and V is TRBV27; D not resolved. Trimming took 7 bases from V and 6 from J, leaving 13 bases between them. Per the germline V gene, CDR1 is MNHEY and CDR2 is SMNVEV (reference sequence). The CDR3 loop spans 13 amino acids. Here the CDR3 DNA reads TGTGCCAGCAAATTGGACGGATCCAATGAGCAGTTCTTC. It encodes CASKLDGSNEQFF.

This chain links TRBV15 with TRBJ2-7; TRBD1 agrees at 9 bases. The CDR3 covers 15 residues. CDR1 LNHNV and CDR2 YYDKDF come from the germline V gene (reference sequence). The V segment lost 4 bases and the J segment 2 bases; nucleotides outside the gene matches: 6. In nucleotides, the CDR3 is TGTGCCACCAGCAAAGGACAGGGGTCCGCCTACGAGCAGTACTTC. This gives the protein CATSKGQGSAYEQYF.

V and J are TRBV10-2 and TRBJ2-1; D could derive from TRBD1 or TRBD2 (5 bases each). Trimming shortened V by 2 bases and J by 4 bases, and 12 bases separated the two germline ends. Germline V gene data show CDR1 as WSHSY and CDR2 as SAAADI. The CDR3 extends over 15 amino acids. The CDR3 DNA follows: TGCGCCAGCAGTGAGCCCGGGACCCTTTACAATGAGCAGTTCTTC. It specifies CASSEPGTLYNEQFF.

The chain joins TRBV9 to TRBJ2-3, with 7 bases that match TRBD1. Germline V gene sequence: CDR1 SGDLS, CDR2 YYNGEE. This CDR3 region has 16 residues. V lost 4 bases, J lost 2 bases, and 10 bases stayed unmatched. The CDR3 sequence: CASSPIRDSYTDTQYF. DNA of the CDR3: TGTGCCAGCAGCCCAATCCGGGACAGTTACACAGATACGCAGTATTTT.

This clone was seen a handful of times. Within the sample, other DNA sequences also encode this same CDR3. The rearrangement joins TRBV7-9 to TRBJ1-2; D remains unclear. The germline gives CDR1 SEHNR, CDR2 FQNEAQ (reference sequence). V dropped 5 bases and J dropped 5 bases, with 6 bases sitting between them. The CDR3 runs 11 residues. CDR3 sequence reads: CASSANYGYTF. CDR3 DNA sequence: TGTGCCAGCAGCGCGAATTATGGCTACACCTTC.

This rearrangement joins TRBV7-6 to TRBJ1-1, with D possibly TRBD1 on 6 matching bases. This CDR3 is built from 14 residues. Germline loops: CDR1 SGHVS, CDR2 FNYEAQ. V lost 4 bases and J lost 1, with 10 bases in between. DNA for the CDR3: TGTGCCAGCAGCTCAGGACAGTCGAACACTGAAGCTTTCTTT. It specifies CASSSGQSNTEAFF.

The CDR3 DNA reads TGTGCCAGTAGTATAGAACCACAGGGGGGTCAGCCCCAGCATTTT. Amino acids: CASSIEPQGGQPQHF. The rearrangement joins TRBV19 to TRBJ1-5, with 8 bases matching TRBD1. CDR1 and CDR2 from the germline V gene are LNHDA and SQIVND (reference sequence). The trim removed 0 bases at V and 6 bases at J, leaving 4 bases unmatched. This CDR3 has 15 residues. The full variable domain, completed using reference TRBV19 and TRBJ1-5, is DGGITQSPKYLFRKEGQNVTLSCEQNLNHDAMYWYRQDPGQGLRLIYYSQIVNDFQKGDIAEGYSVSREKKESFPLTVTSAQKNPTAFYLCASSIEPQGGQPQHFGDGTRLSIL.

This sequence joins TRBV10-3 and TRBJ2-5; 9 bases match TRBD2. Germline V gene lookup returns CDR1 ENHRY and CDR2 SYGVKD. The CDR3 covers 12 residues. With 11 bases clipped from V and 5 bases from J, the junction kept 6 bases outside the gene matches. The CDR3 bases are TGTGCCGCATGGACTAGCGTTGAGACCCAGTACTTC. Protein sequence: CAAWTSVETQYF.

This chain uses TRBV5-1 with TRBJ2-1, with D unclear. The V end was cut by 0 bases, the J end by 3 bases, with 10 bases between. Germline V gives CDR1 SGHRS, CDR2 YFSETQ. This CDR3 is built from 15 residues. The CDR3 here is CASSLAGILYNEQFF. The DNA of the CDR3 is TGCGCCAGCAGCTTGGCGGGTATACTCTACAATGAGCAGTTCTTC. Full variable domain (outside the CDR3, taken from reference TRBV5-1 and TRBJ2-1): KAGVTQTPRYLIKTRGQQVTLSCSPISGHRSVSWYQQTPGQGLQFLFEYFSETQRNKGNFPGRFSGRQFSNSRSEMNVSTLELGDSALYLCASSLAGILYNEQFFGPGTRLTVL.

The rearrangement links TRBV6-1 to TRBJ2-2; 8 bases align to TRBD1. J lost 5 bases, V lost 4 bases, and 6 bases had no gene match. There are 15 residues in the CDR3. CDR1 and CDR2 from the germline V gene are MNHNS and SASEGT. The CDR3 DNA is TGTGCCAGCAGTGGAAGGACAGGGAGGACCGGGGAGCTGTTTTTT. This encodes CASSGRTGRTGELFF.

This chain links TRBV6-5 with TRBJ2-1; a possible D gene is TRBD2 (6 bases). This CDR3 spans 15 amino acids. The V end lost 6 bases, the J end lost 8 bases, and 20 bases lay between the germline ends. Germline CDR1 and CDR2: MNHEY and SVGAGI. The CDR3 is CASSHADWEVDEQFF. CDR3 DNA: TGTGCCAGCAGCCACGCGGACTGGGAGGTGGATGAGCAGTTCTTC.